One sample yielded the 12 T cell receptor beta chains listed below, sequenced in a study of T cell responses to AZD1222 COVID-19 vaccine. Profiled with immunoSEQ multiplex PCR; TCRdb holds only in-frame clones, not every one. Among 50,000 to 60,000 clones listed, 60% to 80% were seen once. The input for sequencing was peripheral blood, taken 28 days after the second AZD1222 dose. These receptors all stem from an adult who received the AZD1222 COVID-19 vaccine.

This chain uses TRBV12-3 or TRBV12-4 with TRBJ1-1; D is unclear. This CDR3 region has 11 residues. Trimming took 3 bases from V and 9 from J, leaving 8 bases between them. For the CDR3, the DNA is TGTGCCAGCAGTTTTTTTTCTCAAGCTTTCTTT. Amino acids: CASSFFSQAFF.

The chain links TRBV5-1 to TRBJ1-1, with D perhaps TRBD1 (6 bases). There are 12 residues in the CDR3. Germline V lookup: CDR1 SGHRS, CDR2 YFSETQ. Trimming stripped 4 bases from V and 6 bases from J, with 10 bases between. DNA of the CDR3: TGCGCCAGCAGCCTTACAGGGCCTGAAGCTTTCTTT. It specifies CASSLTGPEAFF.

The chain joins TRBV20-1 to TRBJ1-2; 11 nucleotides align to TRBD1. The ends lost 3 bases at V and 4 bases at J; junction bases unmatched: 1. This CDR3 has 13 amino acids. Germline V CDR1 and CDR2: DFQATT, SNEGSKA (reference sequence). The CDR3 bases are TGCAGTGCTAGTGGGACAGGGGGCTATGGCTACACCTTC. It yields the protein CSASGTGGYGYTF.

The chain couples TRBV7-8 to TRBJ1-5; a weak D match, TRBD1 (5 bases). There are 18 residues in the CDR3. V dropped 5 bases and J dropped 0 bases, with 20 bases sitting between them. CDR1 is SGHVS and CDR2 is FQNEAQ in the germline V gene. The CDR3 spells CASSPNPGPRVSNQPQHF. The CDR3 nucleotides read TGTGCCAGCAGCCCGAACCCGGGACCTAGGGTTAGCAATCAGCCCCAGCATTTT.

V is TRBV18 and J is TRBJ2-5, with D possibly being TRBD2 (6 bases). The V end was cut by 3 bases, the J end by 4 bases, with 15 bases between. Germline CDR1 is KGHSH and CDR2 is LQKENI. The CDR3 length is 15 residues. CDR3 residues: CASSPGPLGGETQYF. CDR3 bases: TGTGCCAGCTCACCGGGACCCCTCGGGGGAGAGACCCAGTACTTC.

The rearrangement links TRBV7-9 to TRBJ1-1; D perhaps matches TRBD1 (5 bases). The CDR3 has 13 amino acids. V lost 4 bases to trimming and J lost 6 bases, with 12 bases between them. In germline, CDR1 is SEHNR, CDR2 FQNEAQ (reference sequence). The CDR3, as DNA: TGTGCCAGCAGCTACCTCGGGACCCCTGAAGCTTTCTTT. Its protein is CASSYLGTPEAFF.

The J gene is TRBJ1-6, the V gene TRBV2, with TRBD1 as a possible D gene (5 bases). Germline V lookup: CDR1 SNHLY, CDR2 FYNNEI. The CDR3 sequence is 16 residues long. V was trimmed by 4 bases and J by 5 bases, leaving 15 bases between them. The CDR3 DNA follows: TGTGCCAGCAGTGGTGTCGGGGGTCCCAATAATTCACCCCTCCACTTT. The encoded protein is CASSGVGGPNNSPLHF.

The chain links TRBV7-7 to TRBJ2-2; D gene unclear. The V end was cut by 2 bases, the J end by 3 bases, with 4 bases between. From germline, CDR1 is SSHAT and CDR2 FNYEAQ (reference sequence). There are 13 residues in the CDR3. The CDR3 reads CASSLRDTGELFF. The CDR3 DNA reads TGTGCCAGCAGCTTAAGGGACACCGGGGAGCTGTTTTTT.

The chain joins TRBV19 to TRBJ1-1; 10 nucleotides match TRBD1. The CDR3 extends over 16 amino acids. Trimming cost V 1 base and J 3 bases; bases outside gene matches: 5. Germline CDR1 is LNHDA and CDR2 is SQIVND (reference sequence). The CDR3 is CASSIVGDRGHTEAFF. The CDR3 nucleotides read TGTGCCAGTAGTATAGTTGGAGACAGGGGGCACACTGAAGCTTTCTTT.

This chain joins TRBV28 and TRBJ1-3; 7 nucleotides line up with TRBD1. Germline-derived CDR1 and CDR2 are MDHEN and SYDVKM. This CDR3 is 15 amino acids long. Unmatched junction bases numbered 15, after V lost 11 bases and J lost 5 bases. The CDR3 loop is CAAGVGGGSRNTIYF. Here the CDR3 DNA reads TGTGCCGCTGGAGTGGGAGGGGGCTCGAGAAACACCATATATTTT.

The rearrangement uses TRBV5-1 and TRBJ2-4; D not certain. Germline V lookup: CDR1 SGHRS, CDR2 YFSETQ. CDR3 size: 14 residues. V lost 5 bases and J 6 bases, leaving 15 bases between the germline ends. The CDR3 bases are TGCGCCAGCAGATCGGACGGTGCTACAAACATTCAGTACTTC. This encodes CASRSDGATNIQYF.

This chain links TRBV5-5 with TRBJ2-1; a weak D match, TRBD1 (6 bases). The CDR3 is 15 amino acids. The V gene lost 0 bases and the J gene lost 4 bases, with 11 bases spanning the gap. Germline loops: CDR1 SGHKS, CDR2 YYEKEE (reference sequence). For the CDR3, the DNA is TGTGCCAGCAGCTTGGGACAGGCCTTTTACAATGAGCAGTTCTTC. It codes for CASSLGQAFYNEQFF.